This entry lists 16 T cell receptor beta chains sequenced from one sample in a study of blood T cell repertoires in COVID-19. TCRdb keeps only in-frame clones here, not all; method: immunoSEQ multiplex PCR. Here the sample spans around 45,000 clones, 80% to 90% being singletons. The sequenced material came from peripheral blood. All receptors derive from a human donor in a cohort sampled during active COVID-19.

This clone was seen just once. V gene TRBV6-1 combines with J gene TRBJ1-1, with TRBD1 matching 7 bases. Per the germline V gene, CDR1 is MNHNS and CDR2 is SASEGT. The V and J ends lost 4 bases and 4 bases, in that order; junction bases with no gene match: 12. This CDR3 region has 16 residues. This CDR3 reads CASSGFTGEGGTEAFF. The DNA for the CDR3 is TGTGCCAGCAGTGGGTTTACAGGGGAAGGGGGCACTGAAGCTTTCTTT.

This chain links TRBV23-1 with TRBJ2-5; 8 positions match TRBD1. TRBV23-1 is an ORF for which the function is uncertain. This CDR3 comprises 18 residues. Trimming cost V 2 bases and J 2 bases; bases outside gene matches: 13. CDR3 sequence reads: CASSQTSLGQGEQETQYF. The CDR3 DNA reads as TGCGCCAGCAGTCAAACCTCCTTAGGACAGGGTGAACAAGAGACCCAGTACTTC.

The chain joins TRBV2 to TRBJ1-1; the D is unclear. The germline V gene encodes CDR1 SNHLY and CDR2 FYNNEI. The CDR3 totals 12 residues. V lost 5 bases and J lost 4, with 8 bases in between. CDR3 loop: CASSPEGTEAFF. The CDR3 bases are TGTGCCAGCAGTCCGGAGGGCACTGAAGCTTTCTTT.

The V gene is TRBV7-2, the J gene TRBJ2-3; TRBD2 aligns across 7 bases. The ends lost 0 bases at V and 6 bases at J; junction bases unmatched: 0. This CDR3 has 13 residues. The germline V gene has CDR1 SGHTA and CDR2 FQGNSA. The CDR3 nucleotides read TGTGCCAGCAGCTTAGCTAGCGGGGATACGCAGTATTTT. Protein: CASSLASGDTQYF. Drawing the rest from reference TRBV7-2 and TRBJ2-3, the complete variable domain is GAGVSQSPSNKVTEKGKDVELRCDPISGHTALYWYRQSLGQGLEFLIYFQGNSAPDKSGLPSDRFSAERTGGSVSTLTIQRTQQEDSAVYLCASSLASGDTQYFGPGTRLTVL.

The chain employs TRBV7-9 and TRBJ1-5; unclear D gene. Germline CDR1 reads SEHNR; CDR2 reads FQNEAQ (reference sequence). V lost 4 bases and J 4 bases, leaving 5 bases between the germline ends. The CDR3 consists of 12 residues. CDR3 DNA: TGTGCCAGCAGCTCCCTAAATCAGCCCCAGCATTTT. Protein: CASSSLNQPQHF.

The rearrangement uses TRBV6-5 and TRBJ1-1; 7 nucleotides match TRBD1. From germline, CDR1 is MNHEY and CDR2 SVGAGI. Trimming at V came to 5 bases and at J to 2 bases, leaving 8 bases not matched to a gene. This CDR3 comprises 15 residues. The CDR3 region has the DNA TGTGCCAGCAGTAGAGCGACAGGGATAAACACTGAAGCTTTCTTT. This codes for CASSRATGINTEAFF.

V and J are TRBV4-1 and TRBJ2-2; D perhaps matches TRBD2 (5 bases). The CDR3 has 17 residues. V was pared by 1 base and J by 5 bases, with 17 bases between. Germline values: CDR1 MGHRA, CDR2 YSYEKL. CDR3 nucleotides: TGCGCCAGCAGCCAAGGGGAGTGGGCCTTGGGGACCGGGGAGCTGTTTTTT. Its protein is CASSQGEWALGTGELFF.

This clone was counted between two and nine times. This chain's CDR3 is CASSLDTGDQPQHF. CDR3 DNA: TGCGCCAGCAGCTTGGATACAGGGGATCAGCCCCAGCATTTT. This chain links TRBV5-1 with TRBJ1-5; the match to TRBD1 covers 7 bases. Germline V CDR1 and CDR2: SGHRS, YFSETQ. V lost 0 bases to trimming and J lost 5 bases; unmatched junction nucleotides: 2. This CDR3 is built from 14 residues. Supplemented by reference TRBV5-1 and TRBJ1-5, the full variable domain reads KAGVTQTPRYLIKTRGQQVTLSCSPISGHRSVSWYQQTPGQGLQFLFEYFSETQRNKGNFPGRFSGRQFSNSRSEMNVSTLELGDSALYLCASSLDTGDQPQHFGDGTRLSIL.

This clone was recorded only once. The chain links TRBV7-3 to TRBJ1-1, with D unresolved. Trimming shortened V by 3 bases and J by 1 base, and 12 bases separated the two germline ends. The germline V gene encodes CDR1 SGHTA and CDR2 FQGTGA. The CDR3 covers 15 residues. The CDR3 is CASSLRAGENTEAFF. The CDR3 DNA reads TGTGCCAGCAGCTTGCGGGCAGGCGAGAACACTGAAGCTTTCTTT.

The chain recombines TRBV5-8 with TRBJ1-5; D call uncertain. Germline V gene sequence: CDR1 SGHTS, CDR2 YDEGEE. This CDR3 is 15 amino acids long. Trimming cost V 0 bases and J 5 bases, with 12 bases left between them. The CDR3 DNA follows: TGTGCCAGCAGCTTGGAGTCGGTCGTCTATCAGCCCCAGCATTTT. Encoded protein: CASSLESVVYQPQHF.

In its sample, this clone was seen once. The V gene is TRBV10-3, the J gene TRBJ2-7; 8 bases are a match to TRBD1. V lost 1 base and J lost 4; bases outside the gene matches: 6. Germline CDR1 and CDR2: ENHRY and SYGVKD. The CDR3 runs to 15 residues. CDR3 loop: CAISEFQGARYEQYF. CDR3 bases: TGTGCCATCAGTGAGTTCCAGGGGGCAAGGTACGAGCAGTACTTC.

This clone was recorded a few times. This chain links TRBV6-5 with TRBJ1-6, with 7 bases fitting TRBD1. CDR1 and CDR2 (germline): MNHEY, SVGAGI. The CDR3 is 14 amino acids. Trimming cost V 6 bases and J 10 bases; bases outside gene matches: 9. In DNA form, the CDR3 reads TGTGCCAGCAGCAGACAGGGACGGGGATCACCCCTCCACTTT. It specifies CASSRQGRGSPLHF.

V is TRBV9 and J is TRBJ1-1, with 7 bases aligning to TRBD1. CDR1 SGDLS and CDR2 YYNGEE come from the germline V gene. V lost 3 bases and J lost 0; bases outside the gene matches: 5. The CDR3 contains 15 residues. The CDR3 loop is CASSAKTGMNTEAFF. The CDR3 nucleotides are TGTGCCAGCAGCGCCAAGACAGGGATGAACACTGAAGCTTTCTTT.

The chain links TRBV19 to TRBJ1-2; TRBD1 is a possible D gene (5 bases). Germline V gives CDR1 LNHDA, CDR2 SQIVND (reference sequence). The CDR3 consists of 14 residues. V was trimmed by 3 bases and J by 3 bases, leaving 11 bases between them. The CDR3 loop is CASSIQGRDYGYTF. The CDR3 bases are TGTGCCAGTAGTATCCAGGGCAGGGACTATGGCTACACCTTC.

The rearrangement uses TRBV2 and TRBJ2-2, with 14 bases that match TRBD2. The junction had 1 base not matched to a gene; V was cut back by 6 bases and J by 4 bases. Germline V gene data show CDR1 as SNHLY and CDR2 as FYNNEI. The CDR3 length is 15 residues. The CDR3 protein is CASRGTSGGTGELFF. CDR3 bases: TGTGCCAGCAGGGGGACTAGCGGGGGCACCGGGGAGCTGTTTTTT.

The chain uses TRBV5-1 and TRBJ2-7, with D tentatively TRBD2 (6 bases). Germline CDR1 and CDR2: SGHRS and YFSETQ. This CDR3 is built from 14 residues. V was shortened by 1 base and J by 5 bases, with 13 bases between the two germline ends. The CDR3 bases are TGCGCCAGCAGCTTGAGGCAGGGAGGCGACGAGCAGTACTTC. This translates into CASSLRQGGDEQYF.